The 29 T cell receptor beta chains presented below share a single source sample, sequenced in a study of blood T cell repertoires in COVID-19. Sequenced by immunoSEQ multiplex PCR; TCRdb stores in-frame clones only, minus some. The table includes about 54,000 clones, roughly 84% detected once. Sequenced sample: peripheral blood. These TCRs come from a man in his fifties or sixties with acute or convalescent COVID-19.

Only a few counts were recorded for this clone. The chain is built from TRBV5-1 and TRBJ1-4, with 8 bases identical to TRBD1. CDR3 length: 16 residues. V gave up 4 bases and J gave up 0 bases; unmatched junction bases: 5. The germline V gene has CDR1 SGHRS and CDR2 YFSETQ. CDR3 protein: CASSNGQGPTNEKLFF. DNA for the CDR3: TGCGCCAGCAGCAATGGACAGGGCCCAACTAATGAAAAACTGTTTTTT.

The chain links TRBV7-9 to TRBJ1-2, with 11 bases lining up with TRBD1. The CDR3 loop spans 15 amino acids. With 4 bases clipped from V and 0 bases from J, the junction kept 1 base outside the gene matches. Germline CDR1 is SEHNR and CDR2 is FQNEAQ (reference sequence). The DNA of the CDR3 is TGTGCCAGCAGCTGGGGACAGGGGGCTAACTATGGCTACACCTTC. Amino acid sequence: CASSWGQGANYGYTF.

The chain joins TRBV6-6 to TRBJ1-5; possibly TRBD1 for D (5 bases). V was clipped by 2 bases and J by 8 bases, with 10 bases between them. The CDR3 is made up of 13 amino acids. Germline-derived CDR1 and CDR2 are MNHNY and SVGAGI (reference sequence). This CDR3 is CASSYRGTEPQHF. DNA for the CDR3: TGTGCCAGCAGTTACAGGGGAACTGAGCCCCAGCATTTT.

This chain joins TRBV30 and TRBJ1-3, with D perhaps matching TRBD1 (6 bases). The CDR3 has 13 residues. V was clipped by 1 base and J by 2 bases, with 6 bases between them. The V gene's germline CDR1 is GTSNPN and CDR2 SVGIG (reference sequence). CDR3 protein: CAWSDRAGNTIYF. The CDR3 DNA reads TGTGCCTGGAGTGACAGGGCTGGAAACACCATATATTTT. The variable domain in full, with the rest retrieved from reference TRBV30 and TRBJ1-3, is SQTIHQWPATLVQPVGSPLSLECTVEGTSNPNLYWYRQAAGRGLQLLFYSVGIGQISSEVPQNLSASRPQDRQFILSSKKLLLSDSGFYLCAWSDRAGNTIYFGEGSWLTVV.

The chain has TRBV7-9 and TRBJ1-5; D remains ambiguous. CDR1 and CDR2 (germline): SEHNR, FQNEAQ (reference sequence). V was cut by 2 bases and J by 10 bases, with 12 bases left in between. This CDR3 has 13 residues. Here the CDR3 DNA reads TGTGCCAGCAGCTTAAGGGAGGGTGCTCCCCAGCATTTT. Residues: CASSLREGAPQHF.

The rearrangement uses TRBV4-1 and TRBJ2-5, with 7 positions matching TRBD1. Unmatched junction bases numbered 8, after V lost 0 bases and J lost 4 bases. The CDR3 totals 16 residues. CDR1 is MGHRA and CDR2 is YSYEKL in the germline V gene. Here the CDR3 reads CASSQDSRGLGETQYF. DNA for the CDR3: TGCGCCAGCAGCCAAGATAGCAGGGGGTTGGGAGAGACCCAGTACTTC.

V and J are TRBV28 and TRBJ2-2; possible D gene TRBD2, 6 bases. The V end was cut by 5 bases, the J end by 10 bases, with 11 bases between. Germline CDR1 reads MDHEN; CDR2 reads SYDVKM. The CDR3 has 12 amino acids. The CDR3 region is CASSRGNEELFF. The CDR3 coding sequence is TGTGCCAGCAGTCGGGGGAACGAGGAGCTGTTTTTT.

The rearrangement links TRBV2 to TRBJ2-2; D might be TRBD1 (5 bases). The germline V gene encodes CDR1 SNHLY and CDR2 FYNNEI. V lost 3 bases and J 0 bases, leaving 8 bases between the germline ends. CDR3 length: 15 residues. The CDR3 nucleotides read TGTGCCAGCAGTGATGAGACAGCGAACACCGGGGAGCTGTTTTTT. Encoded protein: CASSDETANTGELFF.

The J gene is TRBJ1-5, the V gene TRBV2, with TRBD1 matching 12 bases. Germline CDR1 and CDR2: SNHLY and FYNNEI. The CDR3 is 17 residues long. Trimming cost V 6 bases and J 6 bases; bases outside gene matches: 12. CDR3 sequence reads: CASSNSLGQGAGQPQHF. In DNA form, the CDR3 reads TGTGCCAGCAGCAACAGCTTGGGACAGGGGGCAGGTCAGCCCCAGCATTTT.

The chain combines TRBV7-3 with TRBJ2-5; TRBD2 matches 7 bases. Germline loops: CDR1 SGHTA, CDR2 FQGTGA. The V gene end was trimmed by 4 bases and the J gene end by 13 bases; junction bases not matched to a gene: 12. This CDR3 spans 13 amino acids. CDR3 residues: CASSSDSRGGLYF. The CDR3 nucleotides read TGTGCCAGCAGCTCCGACTCCCGGGGAGGGCTGTACTTC.

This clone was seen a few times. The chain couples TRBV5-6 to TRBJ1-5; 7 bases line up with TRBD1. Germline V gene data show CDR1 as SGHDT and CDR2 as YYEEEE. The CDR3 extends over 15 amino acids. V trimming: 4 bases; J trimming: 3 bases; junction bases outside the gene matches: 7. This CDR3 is CASSTYDRDNQPQHF. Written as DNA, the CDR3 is TGTGCCAGCAGCACCTACGACAGGGACAATCAGCCCCAGCATTTT.

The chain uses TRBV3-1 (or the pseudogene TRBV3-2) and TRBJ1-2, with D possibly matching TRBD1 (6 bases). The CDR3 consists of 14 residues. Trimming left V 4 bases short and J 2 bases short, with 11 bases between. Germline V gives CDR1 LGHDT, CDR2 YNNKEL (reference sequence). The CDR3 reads CASSLRGSNYGYTF. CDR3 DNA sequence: TGTGCCAGCAGCCTCAGGGGCTCGAACTATGGCTACACCTTC.

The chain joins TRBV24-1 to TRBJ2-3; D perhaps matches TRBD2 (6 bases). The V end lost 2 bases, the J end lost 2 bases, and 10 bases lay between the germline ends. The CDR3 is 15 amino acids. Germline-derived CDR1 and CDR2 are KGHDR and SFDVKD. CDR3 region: CATSDWRESTDTQYF. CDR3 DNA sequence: TGTGCCACCAGTGATTGGAGGGAGTCCACAGATACGCAGTATTTT.

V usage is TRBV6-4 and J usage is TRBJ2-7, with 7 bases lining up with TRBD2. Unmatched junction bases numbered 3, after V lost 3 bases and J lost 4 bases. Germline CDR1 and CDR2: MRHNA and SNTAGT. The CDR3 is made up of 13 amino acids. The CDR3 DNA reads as TGTGCCAGCAGTGAGATAGCGGGTTACGAGCAGTACTTC. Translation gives CASSEIAGYEQYF.

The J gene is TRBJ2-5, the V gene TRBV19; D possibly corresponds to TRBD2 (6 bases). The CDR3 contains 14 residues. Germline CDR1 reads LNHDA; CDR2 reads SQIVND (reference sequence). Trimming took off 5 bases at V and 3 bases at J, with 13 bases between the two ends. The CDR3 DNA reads TGTGCCAGTAGTGTCGCGGGGTTAAAAGAGACCCAGTACTTC. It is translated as CASSVAGLKETQYF.

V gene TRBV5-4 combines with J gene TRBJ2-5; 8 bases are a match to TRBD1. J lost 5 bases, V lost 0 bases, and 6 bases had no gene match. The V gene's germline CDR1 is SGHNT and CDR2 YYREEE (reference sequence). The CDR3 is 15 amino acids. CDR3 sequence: CASSLDRGSRETQYF. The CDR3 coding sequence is TGTGCCAGCAGCTTGGACAGGGGGAGTAGGGAGACCCAGTACTTC.

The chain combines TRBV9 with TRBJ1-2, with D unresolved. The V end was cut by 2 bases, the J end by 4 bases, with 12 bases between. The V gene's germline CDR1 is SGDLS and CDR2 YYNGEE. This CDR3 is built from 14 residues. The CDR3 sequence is CASSVTVEGYGYTF. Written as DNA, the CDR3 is TGTGCCAGCAGCGTTACAGTCGAGGGCTATGGCTACACCTTC. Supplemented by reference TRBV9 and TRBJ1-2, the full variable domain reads DSGVTQTPKHLITATGQRVTLRCSPRSGDLSVYWYQQSLDQGLQFLIQYYNGEERAKGNILERFSAQQFPDLHSELNLSSLELGDSALYFCASSVTVEGYGYTFGSGTRLTVV.

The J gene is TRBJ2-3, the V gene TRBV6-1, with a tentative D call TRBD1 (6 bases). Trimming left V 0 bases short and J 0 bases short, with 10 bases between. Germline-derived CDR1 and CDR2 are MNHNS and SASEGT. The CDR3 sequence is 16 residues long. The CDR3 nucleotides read TGTGCCAGCAGTGAAGCGACAGGTCCTAGCACAGATACGCAGTATTTT. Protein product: CASSEATGPSTDTQYF.

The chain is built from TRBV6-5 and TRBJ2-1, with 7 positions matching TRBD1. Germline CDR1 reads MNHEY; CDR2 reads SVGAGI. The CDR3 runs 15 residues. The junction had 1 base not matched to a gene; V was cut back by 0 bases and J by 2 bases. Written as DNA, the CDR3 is TGTGCCAGCAGTTACTCACAGGGGACCTACAATGAGCAGTTCTTC. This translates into CASSYSQGTYNEQFF.

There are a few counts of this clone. The CDR3: CASISNPGAEAFF. The CDR3 DNA is TGTGCCAGTATCTCTAACCCGGGGGCTGAAGCTTTCTTT. The chain recombines TRBV19 with TRBJ1-1, with a possible D match to TRBD1 (5 bases). Germline-derived CDR1 and CDR2 are LNHDA and SQIVND (reference sequence). The CDR3 is made up of 13 amino acids. The V end was cut by 7 bases, the J end by 6 bases, with 15 bases between.

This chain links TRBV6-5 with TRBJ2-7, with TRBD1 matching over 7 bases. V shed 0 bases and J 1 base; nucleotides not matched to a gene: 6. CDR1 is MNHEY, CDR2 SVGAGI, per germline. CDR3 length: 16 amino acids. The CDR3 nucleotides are TGTGCCAGCAGTTACTCTTCGGGACAGATGTCCTACGAGCAGTACTTC. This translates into CASSYSSGQMSYEQYF.

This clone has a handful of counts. The CDR3 bases are TGTGCCAGCAGGACAGGGGCAAACTATGGCTACACCTTC. Its translation is CASRTGANYGYTF. The rearrangement links TRBV6-6 to TRBJ1-2; 8 bases agree with TRBD1. V shed 6 bases and J 2 bases; nucleotides not matched to a gene: 2. The CDR3 has 13 amino acids. Germline loops: CDR1 MNHNY, CDR2 SVGAGI (reference sequence).

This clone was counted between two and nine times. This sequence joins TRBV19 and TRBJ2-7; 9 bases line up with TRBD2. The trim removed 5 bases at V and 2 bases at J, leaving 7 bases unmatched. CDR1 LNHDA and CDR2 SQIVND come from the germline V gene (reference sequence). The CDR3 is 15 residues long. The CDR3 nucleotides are TGTGCCAGTAGTTGGGCTAGCGGGGAGACCTACGAGCAGTACTTC. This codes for CASSWASGETYEQYF. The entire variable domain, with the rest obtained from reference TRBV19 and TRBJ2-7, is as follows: DGGITQSPKYLFRKEGQNVTLSCEQNLNHDAMYWYRQDPGQGLRLIYYSQIVNDFQKGDIAEGYSVSREKKESFPLTVTSAQKNPTAFYLCASSWASGETYEQYFGPGTRLTVT.

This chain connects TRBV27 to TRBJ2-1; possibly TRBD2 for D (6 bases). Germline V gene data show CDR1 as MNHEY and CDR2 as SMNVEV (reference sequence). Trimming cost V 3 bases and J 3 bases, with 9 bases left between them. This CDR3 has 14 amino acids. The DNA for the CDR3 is TGTGCCAGCAGTTTGATAGCGGACTACAATGAGCAGTTCTTC. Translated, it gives CASSLIADYNEQFF.

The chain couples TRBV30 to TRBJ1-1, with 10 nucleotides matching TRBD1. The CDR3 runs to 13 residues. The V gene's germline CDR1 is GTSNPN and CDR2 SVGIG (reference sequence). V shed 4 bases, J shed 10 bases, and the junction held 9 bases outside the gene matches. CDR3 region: CAWIRGQGTGAFF. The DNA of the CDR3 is TGTGCCTGGATCCGGGGACAGGGGACGGGAGCTTTCTTT. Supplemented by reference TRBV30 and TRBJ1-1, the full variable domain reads SQTIHQWPATLVQPVGSPLSLECTVEGTSNPNLYWYRQAAGRGLQLLFYSVGIGQISSEVPQNLSASRPQDRQFILSSKKLLLSDSGFYLCAWIRGQGTGAFFGQGTRLTVV.

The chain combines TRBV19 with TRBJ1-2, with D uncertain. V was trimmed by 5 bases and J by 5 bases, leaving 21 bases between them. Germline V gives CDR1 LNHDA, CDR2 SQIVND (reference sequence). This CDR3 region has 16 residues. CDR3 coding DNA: TGTGCCAGTAGTCTATCTTCGGAGGGCCCTGGGTATGGCTACACCTTC. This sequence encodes CASSLSSEGPGYGYTF. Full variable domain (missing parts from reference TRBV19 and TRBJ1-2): DGGITQSPKYLFRKEGQNVTLSCEQNLNHDAMYWYRQDPGQGLRLIYYSQIVNDFQKGDIAEGYSVSREKKESFPLTVTSAQKNPTAFYLCASSLSSEGPGYGYTFGSGTRLTVV.

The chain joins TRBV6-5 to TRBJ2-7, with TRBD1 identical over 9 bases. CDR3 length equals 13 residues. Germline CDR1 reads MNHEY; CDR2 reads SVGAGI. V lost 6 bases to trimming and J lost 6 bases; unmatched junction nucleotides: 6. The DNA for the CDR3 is TGTGCCAGCAGAACCGGGACAGGGTTCGAGCAGTACTTC. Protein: CASRTGTGFEQYF.

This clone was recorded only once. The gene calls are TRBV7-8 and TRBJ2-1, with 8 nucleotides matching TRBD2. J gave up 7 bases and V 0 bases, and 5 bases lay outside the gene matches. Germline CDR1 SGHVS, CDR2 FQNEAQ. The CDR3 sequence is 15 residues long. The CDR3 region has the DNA TGTGCCAGCAGCTTAGCGCTAGCGGGTAATAATGAGCAGTTCTTC. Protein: CASSLALAGNNEQFF.

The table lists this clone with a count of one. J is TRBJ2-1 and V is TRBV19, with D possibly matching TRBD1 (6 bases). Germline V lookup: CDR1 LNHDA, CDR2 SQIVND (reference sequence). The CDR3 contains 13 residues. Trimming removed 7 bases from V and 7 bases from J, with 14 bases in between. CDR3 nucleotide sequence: TGTGCCAGTACGGTGTTCCAGGGGAATGAGCAGTTCTTC. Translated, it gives CASTVFQGNEQFF.